This entry lists 6 T cell receptor beta chains sequenced from one sample in a study of Ad26.COV2.S vaccination and SARS-CoV-2 variants. TCRdb keeps only in-frame clones here, not all; method: immunoSEQ multiplex PCR. The sample holds around 420,000 clones; approximately 90% are singletons and the top ten take 3.6%. This sample's treatment: around 19 received Ad26.COV2.S at low or high dose, single or two shots; 5 received placebo; per-sample allocation not given. Day 63 following the first vaccine or placebo injection was when the samples were taken. The material sequenced was peripheral blood, taken in a trial of Ad26.COV2.S vaccine versus placebo. Every receptor here comes from a person aged 18 to 59 who received the Ad26.COV2.S COVID-19 vaccine or a placebo.

The gene calls are TRBV28 and TRBJ1-4; tentative D call: TRBD1 (5 bases). CDR1 is MDHEN, CDR2 SYDVKM, per germline. This CDR3 has 13 amino acids. The V and J ends lost 7 bases and 3 bases respectively, with 9 bases between them. The DNA of the CDR3 is TGTGCCAGCAAGGGGAGGGCTAATGAAAAACTGTTTTTT. Translating gives CASKGRANEKLFF.

Comment on this clone: This specimen includes other DNA sequences encoding the same CDR3. The chain uses TRBV5-6 and TRBJ1-1, with D hard to call. CDR3 length equals 13 residues. Trimming left V 2 bases short and J 4 bases short, with 9 bases between. CDR1 SGHDT and CDR2 YYEEEE come from the germline V gene. CDR3 DNA: TGTGCCAGCAGCTTTGGGGTTGGCACTGAAGCTTTCTTT. It encodes CASSFGVGTEAFF.

The rearrangement links TRBV7-6 to TRBJ1-4; 8 nucleotides line up with TRBD1. This CDR3 region has 16 residues. Looked up from germline, CDR1 is SGHVS and CDR2 is FNYEAQ. With V trimmed by 6 bases and J by 6 bases, 12 bases remained unmatched. The CDR3 DNA reads TGTGCCAGCAGTCCCGACAGGGGACGTTGGGATGAAAAACTGTTTTTT. It translates to CASSPDRGRWDEKLFF.

The rearrangement links TRBV19 to TRBJ1-1, with 12 bases identical to TRBD1. The CDR3 sequence is 15 residues long. V trimming: 7 bases; J trimming: 3 bases; junction bases outside the gene matches: 6. Germline-derived CDR1 and CDR2 are LNHDA and SQIVND (reference sequence). Here the CDR3 reads CASIWGTGGHTEAFF. The CDR3 DNA sequence: TGTGCCAGTATTTGGGGGACAGGGGGCCACACTGAAGCTTTCTTT.

This clone was observed a single time. The chain carries TRBV3-1 (or the pseudogene TRBV3-2) and TRBJ2-7, with no clear D. Germline CDR1 and CDR2: LGHDT and YNNKEL (reference sequence). V gave up 5 bases and J gave up 2 bases, with 19 bases separating them. This CDR3 spans 16 amino acids. CDR3 sequence (DNA): TGTGCCAGCAGCGGCATCGAGGCACAACCTACCTACGAGCAGTACTTC. Encoded protein: CASSGIEAQPTYEQYF.

The chain recombines TRBV7-9 with TRBJ1-3, with no clear D. The CDR3 has 17 amino acids. The V end lost 0 bases, the J end lost 0 bases, and 12 bases lay between the germline ends. Germline V lookup: CDR1 SEHNR, CDR2 FQNEAQ (reference sequence). The CDR3 region is CASSLAVRIRSGNTIYF. DNA of the CDR3: TGTGCCAGCAGCTTAGCAGTGAGGATACGCTCTGGAAACACCATATATTTT. Using reference TRBV7-9 and TRBJ1-3 for the parts outside the CDR3, the full variable domain is DTGVSQNPRHKITKRGQNVTFRCDPISEHNRLYWYRQTLGQGPEFLTYFQNEAQLEKSRLLSDRFSAERPKGSFSTLEIQRTEQGDSAMYLCASSLAVRIRSGNTIYFGEGSWLTVV.